A single TCR beta chain is shown here with its context. Its antigen is unidentified. There were TCR beta CDR3 regions amplified from RNA transcripts. The HTBI primer set drove a first-round RT-PCR of the TCR CDR3. TCRdb re-analysed the multiplex PCR reads in MiXCR, keeping a single row per CDR3 protein. Of about 640,000 distinct CDR3 sequences in the sample, less than 25% were seen once. V was pared by 3 bases and J by 2 bases, with 11 bases between. The V gene's germline CDR1 is KGHSH and CDR2 LQKENI. This CDR3 has 14 residues. This record comes from a study of T cells in Graves' hyperthyroidism and ophthalmopathy. Study-wide results and limits: The majority of expanded thyroid clonotypes above 0.001 also appeared in blood.

Under 3 months was the duration of disease in ophthalmopathy patients, who also had a Clinical Activity Score of at least 3 and a NOSPECS grade of at least 4. Exclusion of patients followed from uncontrolled infection, other autoimmune disease, pregnancy or lactation. Orbital computed tomography, thyroid ultrasound, serum thyroxine and TRAb, and clinical symptoms together informed the diagnoses. The V call is TRBV18, the J call TRBJ2-7; the D is unclear. The clonotype originates from a man younger than 40 with Graves' ophthalmopathy. The sample taken for sequencing was blood. CDR3 bases: TGTGCCAGCTCACCCGTGGCCGGGCCCTACGAGCAGTACTTC. Translation: CASSPVAGPYEQYF.